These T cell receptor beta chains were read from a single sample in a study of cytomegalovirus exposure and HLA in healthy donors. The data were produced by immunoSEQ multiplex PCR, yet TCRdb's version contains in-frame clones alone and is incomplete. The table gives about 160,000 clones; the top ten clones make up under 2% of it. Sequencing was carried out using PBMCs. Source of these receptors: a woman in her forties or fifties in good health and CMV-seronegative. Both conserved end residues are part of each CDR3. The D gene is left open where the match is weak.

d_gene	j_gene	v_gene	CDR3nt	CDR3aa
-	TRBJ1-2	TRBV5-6	TGTGCCAGCAGCCTACAGGGTTATGGCTACACCTTC	CASSLQGYGYTF
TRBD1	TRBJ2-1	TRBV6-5	TGTGCCAGCAGTAAAGACAGGGGGCAAGGCAATGAGCAGTTCTTC	CASSKDRGQGNEQFF
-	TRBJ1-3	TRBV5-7	TGTGCCAGCAGCTTGGAAATCAAGGGGTCAGCCCTCAGAAACACCATATATTTT	CASSLEIKGSALRNTIYF
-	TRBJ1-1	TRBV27	TGTGCCAGCAGTACTCATGCCGGGAACACTGAAGCTTTCTTT	CASSTHAGNTEAFF
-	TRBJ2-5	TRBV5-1	TGCGCCAGCAGCTTGAACGCGGGGCAAGAGACCCAGTACTTC	CASSLNAGQETQYF
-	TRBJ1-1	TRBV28	TGTGCCAGCAGTCGCGGAATCCCCCCTGAAGCTTTCTTT	CASSRGIPPEAFF
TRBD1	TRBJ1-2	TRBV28	TGTGCCAGCAGTTTGGGGACAGACTATGGCTACACCTTC	CASSLGTDYGYTF
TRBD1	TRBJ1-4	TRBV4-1	TGCGCCAGCAGCCAAGATCGCAGGGACAGACTGTTTTTT	CASSQDRRDRLFF
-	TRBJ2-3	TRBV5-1	TGCGCCAGCAGCTTGGGCTCGACAGCCACAGATACGCAGTATTTT	CASSLGSTATDTQYF
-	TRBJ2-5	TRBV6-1	TGTGCCAGCTCACTCGGAGAGACCCAGTACTTC	CASSLGETQYF
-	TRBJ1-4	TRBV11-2	TGTGCCAGCAGCTTAGATGACACTGACCATCTGTTTTTT	CASSLDDTDHLFF
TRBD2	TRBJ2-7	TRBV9	TGTGCCAGCAGCCCGATGATGGGACTAGCTAACGAGCAGTACTTC	CASSPMMGLANEQYF
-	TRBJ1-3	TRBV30	TGTGCCTGGACTGCAGGGGCGGTGGGAAACACCATATATTTT	CAWTAGAVGNTIYF
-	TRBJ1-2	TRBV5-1	TGCGCCAGCAGCTTGGATAGAGCTAACTATGGCTACACCTTC	CASSLDRANYGYTF
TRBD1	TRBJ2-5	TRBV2	TGTGCCAGCAGTAGGGGGCAAGGAGAGACCCAGTACTTC	CASSRGQGETQYF
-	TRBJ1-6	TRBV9	TGTGCCAGCAGCGTAACCACAGGCTTTAATTCACCCCTCCACTTT	CASSVTTGFNSPLHF
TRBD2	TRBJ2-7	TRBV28	TGTGCCAGCACTATGCGGGCTAGCGGGGGAAGGAACGAGCAGTACTTC	CASTMRASGGRNEQYF
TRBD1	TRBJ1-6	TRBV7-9	TGTGCCAGCAGCTATCCGACAGGGGGAATACTTTCACCCCTCCACTTT	CASSYPTGGILSPLHF
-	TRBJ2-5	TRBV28	TGTGCCAGCAGTCCCGGATCTTGGGCGGAGACCCAGTACTTC	CASSPGSWAETQYF
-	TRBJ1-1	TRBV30	TGTGCCTGGAAGCACGGGGGTTTGGCTGAAGCTTTCTTT	CAWKHGGLAEAFF
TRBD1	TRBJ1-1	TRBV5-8	TGTGCCGCATCGGACAGGATGACTGAAGCTTTCTTT	CAASDRMTEAFF
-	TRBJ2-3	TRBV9	TGTGCCAGCAGCGCACCGAGACTAGGGGGGGGGCGACGGGCAGATACGCAGTATTTT	CASSAPRLGGGRRADTQYF
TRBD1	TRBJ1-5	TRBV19	TGTGCCAGTAGGCTTACAGGGGCGGTTCAGCCCCAGCATTTT	CASRLTGAVQPQHF
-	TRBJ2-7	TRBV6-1	TGTGCCAGCAGTGAAAGGAGTGGCGGTGGCTCCTACGAGCAGTACTTC	CASSERSGGGSYEQYF
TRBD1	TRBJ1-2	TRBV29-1	TGCAGCGTATACAGACAGGGAGAAGGCTACACCTTC	CSVYRQGEGYTF
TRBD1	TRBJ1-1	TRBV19	TGTGCCAGTAGTACTACCGGGACAGTGAACACTGAAGCTTTCTTT	CASSTTGTVNTEAFF
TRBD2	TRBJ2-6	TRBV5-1	TGCGCCAGCAGCTTGTTTGTGGGAGGGCCTGGGGCCAACGTCCTGACTTTC	CASSLFVGGPGANVLTF
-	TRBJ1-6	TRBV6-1	TGTGCCAGCAGTGCCGGGGGGGGGAGATCACCCCTCCACTTT	CASSAGGGRSPLHF
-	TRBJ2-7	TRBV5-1	TGCGCCAGCAGCAAACGGGACACCCCCTACGAGCAGTACTTC	CASSKRDTPYEQYF
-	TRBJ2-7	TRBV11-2	TGTGCCAGCAGCTTAATGAGGGTTCGGGAGCAGTACTTC	CASSLMRVREQYF
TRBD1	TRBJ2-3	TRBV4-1	TGCGCCAGCAGCCAAGAAAGAACAGGGGGTGTCCCAGATACGCAGTATTTT	CASSQERTGGVPDTQYF
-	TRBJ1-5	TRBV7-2	TGTGCCAGCAGGGGAGAGAGCAATCAGCCCCAGCATTTT	CASRGESNQPQHF
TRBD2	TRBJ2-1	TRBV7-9	TGTGCCAGCCAAGCGGGAGGGCAGGGAAACAATGAGCAGTTCTTC	CASQAGGQGNNEQFF
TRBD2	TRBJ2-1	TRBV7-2	TGTGCCAGCAGCTTCCGGCGGGAGAGCAATGAGCAGTTCTTC	CASSFRRESNEQFF
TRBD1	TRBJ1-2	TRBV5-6	TGTGCCAGCAGCCTGATAGACAGGGACTATGGCTACACCTTC	CASSLIDRDYGYTF
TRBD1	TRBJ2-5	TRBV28	TGTGCCAGCAGCCCCAGGGACAGGGGGCCCGAGACCCAGTACTTC	CASSPRDRGPETQYF
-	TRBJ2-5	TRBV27	TGTGCCAGCAGTTTCACAGGGTTGGGTGAGACCCAGTACTTC	CASSFTGLGETQYF
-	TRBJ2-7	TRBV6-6	TGTGCCAGCAGTTACCAGGGGAGTTACGAGCAGTACTTC	CASSYQGSYEQYF
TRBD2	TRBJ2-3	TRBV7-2	TGTGCCAGCAGCTCACCCGGGACTATAAGCACAGATACGCAGTATTTT	CASSSPGTISTDTQYF